This TCR beta chain was obtained from a study of blood T cells in healthy people across ages. A second about 7 to 12 cycle PCR used barcoded and J-beta primers. TCRdb independently ran MiXCR on the 5' RACE reads; one entry per CDR3 protein. The sample includes about 1.1 million distinct CDR3 sequences, around two fifths of them seen just once. Trimming removed 5 bases from V and 0 bases from J; junction bases left unmatched: 3. The CDR3 consists of 15 residues. The genes are TRBV12-3 or TRBV12-4 and TRBJ1-4; TRBD1 matches at 7 bases. Sequenced sample: blood. The clonotype comes from a man younger than 30 in good health. The CDR3 nucleotides read TGTGCCAGCAGTATTACAGGGGCAACTAATGAAAAACTGTTTTTT. Translated: CASSITGATNEKLFF.